This paragraph covers one T cell receptor beta chain sequence. Each CDR3 protein gets one entry after TCRdb re-called the 5' RACE reads with MiXCR. The sample includes roughly 1,500,000 distinct CDR3 sequences, less than 35% of them seen just once. The CDR3 totals 17 residues. With 4 bases clipped from V and 0 bases from J, the junction kept 4 bases outside the gene matches. Germline V gives CDR1 KGHDR, CDR2 SFDVKD. The data derive from a study of identical twins. This sequence originates from a newborn girl in good health. Input material: cord blood. The chain recombines TRBV24-1 with TRBJ2-3, with 12 bases aligning to TRBD2. The DNA of the CDR3 is TGTGCCACCAGTGAGGTGGGGACTAGCGGGAGCACAGATACGCAGTATTTT. Encoded protein: CATSEVGTSGSTDTQYF.